The following is a TCR beta chain sequence with its context. The data are from a study of blood T cell repertoires in COVID-19. CDR3 length: 16 amino acids. The V and J ends lost 4 bases and 9 bases respectively, with 19 bases between them. Germline V gene lookup returns CDR1 SGHTA and CDR2 FQGNSA. The method was immunoSEQ multiplex PCR; TCRdb's version includes in-frame clones alone and lacks a portion of them. In the table there are under 80,000 clones, approximately 81% of which are singletons. Material for sequencing was peripheral blood. This receptor was obtained from an elderly woman with active or convalescent COVID-19. The V gene is TRBV7-2, the J gene TRBJ1-6; D perhaps matches TRBD1 (6 bases). Here the CDR3 reads CASSSGQLTLFSPLHF. The CDR3 coding sequence is TGTGCCAGCAGCTCGGGACAATTAACCCTATTTTCACCCCTCCACTTT.